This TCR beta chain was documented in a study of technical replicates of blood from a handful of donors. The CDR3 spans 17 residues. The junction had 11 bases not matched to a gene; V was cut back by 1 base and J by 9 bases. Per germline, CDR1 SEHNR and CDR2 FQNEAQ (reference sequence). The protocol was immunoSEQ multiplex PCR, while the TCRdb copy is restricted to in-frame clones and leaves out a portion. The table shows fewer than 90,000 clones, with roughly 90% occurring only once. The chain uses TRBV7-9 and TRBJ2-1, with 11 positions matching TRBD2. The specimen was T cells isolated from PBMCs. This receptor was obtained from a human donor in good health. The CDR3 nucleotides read TGTGCCAGCAGCTTAGTACCGTTTAGCGGGAGGGGTAGTGAGCAGTTCTTC. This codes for CASSLVPFSGRGSEQFF. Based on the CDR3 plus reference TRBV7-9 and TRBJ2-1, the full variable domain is DTGVSQNPRHKITKRGQNVTFRCDPISEHNRLYWYRQTLGQGPEFLTYFQNEAQLEKSRLLSDRFSAERPKGSFSTLEIQRTEQGDSAMYLCASSLVPFSGRGSEQFFGPGTRLTVL.